This T cell receptor beta chain came from a study of cytomegalovirus exposure and HLA in healthy donors listed by TCRdb under 2017. The study in broad terms: An earlier analysis of some 600 of the donors reported about 300 Gb of sequence data and 117 million unique TCR beta sequences obtained from some 200 million T cells. An early release covering just under 650 HLA-typed donors comprised about 300 gigabases of sequencing data and 85 million to 100 million unique TCR sequences. Among the roughly 400 genotyped donors, approximately 77% belonged to the genetic ancestry cluster associated with self-reported Caucasian donors. The aim of the study was to test whether cataloging public T cell receptors could identify signatures of past pathogen exposure. The study profiled the T cell repertoires of under 700 subjects by immunosequencing and related them to cytomegalovirus serostatus. Along with the approximately 700-subject first cohort, a separate validation cohort of over a hundred different subjects was used. High-throughput TCR immunosequencing, statistical association of individual TCRs with disease status, and machine learning were combined to predict cytomegalovirus infection status. To study patterns of TCR occurrence, a later analysis re-analyzed previously published TCR beta repertoires from 500 to 850 donors and added high-resolution HLA genotyping. Rather than drawing on any new phenotypic data, the later analysis identified candidate immune exposures from TCR beta sequences and the way those sequences occurred across donors. An earlier analysis of roughly 580 of the donors used high-throughput TCR beta sequencing to judge whether each TCR beta V gene segment behaved as functional or pseudogenic. Donor age, sex, ethnicity and CMV serostatus were compiled alongside the repertoire data. In a later genetic analysis, genome-wide SNP genotypes for about 65% of the 666 donors were used, and that subset was treated as a discovery cohort. All discovery cohort repertoires had been generated using a single sequencing platform. Both class I and class II loci were covered by HLA typing, at four-digit resolution. The number of typed donors differed by locus: roughly 620-630 for A, B, C, DRB1 and DQB1; some 500 for DQA1; some 590 for DPA1; and about 470 for DPB1. A handful of DR-DQ haplotypes were handled as single units for association and clustering because linkage in the cohort was strong. Across 300 to 400 genotyped donors of the cohort, an average of 235,054 unique TCR beta nucleotide sequences per donor were sequenced, and roughly a sixth of those sequences were non-productive. On the study overall, not on this receptor specifically: Compared with the approximately 600-donor mean, donors in an Asian-associated ancestry cluster had fewer N-insertions in productive TCRs, according to a later genetic analysis. A further reported finding was that TCR beta sequences accurately predicted the HLA-A and HLA-B alleles for most subjects in the first cohort. In an earlier analysis of 587 of the donors, most TCR beta V segments appeared in productive rearrangements about 90% or about 30% of the time, broadly matching IMGT annotations. For the cohort, immune exposure information was limited to CMV serostatus. Because the 87-base-pair reads could not distinguish some IMGT-functional V segments, including TRBV6-2 and TRBV6-3, those segments were excluded. In a later analysis, TCR association rates were found to vary across HLA loci, with the most associated TCRs seen for DRB1 alleles and the fewest for HLA-C alleles. In both the original and validation cohorts, the classifier was reported to diagnose cytomegalovirus status with high specificity and sensitivity. Roughly uniform sequencing depth across donors was assumed in presence/absence analyses, although this assumption may not hold. V-gene and J-gene trimming of TCR beta chains was associated with a missense DCLRE1C variant in a later genetic analysis, and the association was replicated in an independent cohort. In a later analysis, HLA-associated TCR beta chains were found to be more clonally expanded and to have lower generation probabilities than equally common non-associated chains. The authors suggested that the approach could potentially be extended to other disease states and immunological phenotypes. The earlier analysis of 587 of the donors excluded fewer than 20 rarely observed V segments, including chromosome 9 orphons, because counts were too low. A few of the identified cytomegalovirus-associated TCR beta chains were confirmed in vitro to be specific for cytomegalovirus antigens. Linkage disequilibrium might explain the correlated functional status among segregating V segments, but an unknown experimental factor could not be ruled out. According to a later analysis, most CMV-associated TCR beta chains appeared to be HLA-restricted, and the HLA associations seemed to be driven largely by CMV exposure. When HLA alleles, especially DR and DQ, strongly co-occurred, TCR associations were difficult to assign to individual alleles. Only TCR beta chains were sequenced in this cohort, and the absence of alpha or paired-chain data limited detectable features. A cluster of highly shared sequence variants was judged likely to represent a technical artifact of the sequencing pipeline. A total of fewer than 200 TCR beta chains were listed by the study as associated with cytomegalovirus. In a later analysis, some 18,000 TCR beta sequences were associated with specific HLA alleles at a false discovery rate of 0.05. Several of the top co-occurrence clusters appeared to be linked to parvovirus B19, influenza, CMV and Epstein-Barr virus, according to a later analysis. While some public TCRs were present in many individuals, most TCR sequences turned up only very rarely across donors. Because some donors lacked HLA typing at each locus, the association tests relied only on the typed subset.

A remark on this clone: Its recognized antigen is unknown. No base qualities exist here, and no much larger clone lies one base off it.

In total, 600 or so healthy bone marrow donors made up the cohort. Cohort members were all nominally healthy when sampled, although unrecorded immune exposures were likely present. The donor tested CMV seronegative, placing the donor among the 300 to 450 seronegative members of the cohort. A peripheral blood sample was collected from each donor, and TCR beta sequencing was performed on peripheral blood mononuclear cells. Genomic DNA was extracted from the blood cell samples with the Qiagen DNeasy Blood Extraction Kit. Including the terminal cysteine and phenylalanine, the CDR3 comprises 14 residues. Only the CDR3 DNA stays, 42 bases, in frame from base 1. The V end loses 3 bases and the J end loses 6 bases, and a stretch of 12 bases separates them. The germline V gene yields ENHRY for CDR1 and SYGVKD for CDR2. Library prep was done by the immunoSEQ multiplex PCR assay. A mixture of 60 forward primers for TCR Vbeta segments and 13 reverse primers for TCR Jbeta segments was used in the multiplex PCR. The CDR3 region of rearranged TCR beta genes was amplified from genomic DNA with a multiplex PCR assay. The amplified TCR beta libraries were sequenced on the Illumina HiSeq System as 87-base-pair reads. The original pipeline was this. A later analysis counted approximately 74 million unique TCR beta chains across the 550 to 700 repertoires, and 9.5 million to 11 million of these chains were shared by at least two donors. A nearest-neighbor algorithm error-corrected the raw reads and collapsed the reads into unique sequences, merging closely related sequences to remove PCR and sequencing errors. Alignment of CDR3 sequences to IMGT reference sequences was used to assign V, D and J gene segments. For a sequence to be retained, a match of at least six nucleotides to both a V gene segment and a J gene segment was required. A rearrangement was called productive if the CDR3 had no stop codons and remained in frame with V and J, and every other rearrangement was called non-productive. CDR3 was defined according to IMGT convention as the region running from the second conserved V-encoded cysteine to the conserved J-encoded phenylalanine. The earlier analysis of some 540 of the donors excluded any sequence lacking an unambiguous match to a single V gene segment. In an earlier analysis of approximately 610 of the donors, V segments were called functional above 56.7% productive rearrangements and were called segregating when the between-donor standard deviation exceeded 5%. To diagnose cytomegalovirus status from the catalog of TCR beta chain sequences, a statistical classification framework was built. V and J gene assignment, in a later analysis, came from comparing TCR nucleotide sequences with IMGT/GENE-DB human TR gene sequences. In a later analysis, CDR3 sequences and most-parsimonious VDJ recombination scenarios were assigned using the TCRdist pipeline. A later analysis defined each TCR beta chain by its CDR3 amino acid sequence plus V-gene family, and excluded reads lacking a unique V-gene family. In a later analysis, 500 to 650 highly shared, low-generation-probability nucleotide sequences were removed to address suspected cross-contamination and a sequencing artifact. In a later analysis, a clonal expansion index was calculated for each public chain from normalized within-repertoire ranks of inferred template counts. In a later analysis, generation probabilities were computed using a VDJ recombination model fitted to out-of-frame rearrangements, and the results were checked against IGoR. A later analysis scored TCR-TCR, TCR-HLA and TCR-CMV co-occurrence with hypergeometric tests, applying a repertoire-size bias correction to TCR pairs. To estimate false discovery rates, a later analysis permuted the HLA or CMV assignments 20 times. In a later analysis, co-occurring TCRs were grouped using DBSCAN, with TCRdist sequence similarity added in when clustering inside HLA-allele-positive subsets. Co-occurrence clustering excluded repertoires with fewer than 30,000 or more than 120,000 public chains, plus five with anomalous nucleotide sharing. As stored in TCRdb, this immuneACCESS dataset retains in-frame rearrangements with V and J assigned. A fraction of the clones does not appear; measured against another copy, unresolved V genes explain less than half of the discrepancy, and the remainder lacks a known reason. That table supplies the V and J calls and clone size; D and trimming were determined from the DNA. This sample holds more than 100,000 clones; around 87% were observed only once. Together, the top ten hold under 6.5% of the sample.

The TCR originated in a woman aged 25 to 39 in good health and CMV-seronegative. The sample consisted of PBMCs. This receptor chain uses TRBV10-3 and TRBJ2-1; the D gene is perhaps TRBD2, from 6 matching bases. The CDR3 region has the sequence CAISDIRDFNEQFF. Here is the DNA: TGTGCCATCAGTGATATACGGGACTTCAATGAGCAGTTCTTC.